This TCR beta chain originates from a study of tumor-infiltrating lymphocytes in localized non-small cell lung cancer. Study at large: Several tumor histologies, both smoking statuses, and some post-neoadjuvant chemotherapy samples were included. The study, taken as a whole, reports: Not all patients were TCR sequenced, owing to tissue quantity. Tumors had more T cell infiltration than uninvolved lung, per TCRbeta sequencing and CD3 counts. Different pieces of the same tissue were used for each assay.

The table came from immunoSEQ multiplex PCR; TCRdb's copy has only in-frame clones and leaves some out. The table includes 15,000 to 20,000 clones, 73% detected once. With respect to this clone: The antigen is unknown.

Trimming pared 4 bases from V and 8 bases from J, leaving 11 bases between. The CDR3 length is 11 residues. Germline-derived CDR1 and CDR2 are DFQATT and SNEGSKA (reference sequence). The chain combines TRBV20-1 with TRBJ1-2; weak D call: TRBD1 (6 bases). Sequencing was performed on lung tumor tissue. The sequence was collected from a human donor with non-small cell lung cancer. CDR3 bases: TGCAGTGCTACCGGGGGCCGCGGCTACACCTTC. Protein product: CSATGGRGYTF.